The 5 T cell receptor beta chains reported below all come from one sample, sequenced in a study of blood T cell repertoires in COVID-19. Generated by immunoSEQ multiplex PCR, the TCRdb table keeps only in-frame clones and is missing some. The table lists 200,000 to 250,000 clones, 81% of them singletons. Source material: PBMCs or T cells enriched from blood (not recorded which). Receptors originate from a woman between 45 and 65 years old with acute COVID-19.

This rearrangement joins TRBV7-9 to TRBJ2-7; 7 nucleotides agree with TRBD2. Germline CDR1 and CDR2: SEHNR and FQNEAQ (reference sequence). The length of the CDR3 is 16 residues. V shed 5 bases, J shed 4 bases, and the junction held 14 bases outside the gene matches. The CDR3 protein is CASSAVGGEAPYEQYF. CDR3 nucleotide sequence: TGTGCCAGCAGCGCCGTGGGAGGGGAGGCACCGTACGAGCAGTACTTC. Filled out from reference TRBV7-9 and TRBJ2-7, the complete variable domain reads DTGVSQNPRHKITKRGQNVTFRCDPISEHNRLYWYRQTLGQGPEFLTYFQNEAQLEKSRLLSDRFSAERPKGSFSTLEIQRTEQGDSAMYLCASSAVGGEAPYEQYFGPGTRLTVT.

The chain has TRBV9 and TRBJ1-1, with 7 bases fitting TRBD1. Germline values: CDR1 SGDLS, CDR2 YYNGEE. This CDR3 contains 13 residues. V lost 0 bases, J lost 10 bases, and 6 bases stayed unmatched. CDR3 in DNA: TGTGCCAGCAGCGTAGAGGCCAGGGGGGCAGCTTTCTTT. Translated, it gives CASSVEARGAAFF.

This clone has only a few counts. J is TRBJ1-2 and V is TRBV5-1; 8 bases are a match to TRBD1. CDR1 SGHRS and CDR2 YFSETQ come from the germline V gene. The CDR3 covers 18 residues. Trimming at V came to 2 bases and at J to 2 bases, leaving 14 bases not matched to a gene. Here the CDR3 DNA reads TGCGCCAGCAGCTTTAATCCGGACAGGGAGAAACCAAACTATGGCTACACCTTC. Protein sequence: CASSFNPDREKPNYGYTF.

V gene TRBV18 combines with J gene TRBJ1-2, with no clear D. Trimming cost V 3 bases and J 0 bases, with 8 bases left between them. The germline V gene encodes CDR1 KGHSH and CDR2 LQKENI. The CDR3 length is 14 residues. The CDR3, as DNA: TGTGCCAGCTCACCTCAGGAGGCTAACTATGGCTACACCTTC. Translated: CASSPQEANYGYTF.

The chain combines TRBV6-1 with TRBJ1-5, with a tentative D call TRBD1 (5 bases). The CDR3 has 13 amino acids. Trimming took off 3 bases at V and 3 bases at J, with 6 bases between the two ends. Germline V CDR1 and CDR2: MNHNS, SASEGT. CDR3 DNA sequence: TGTGCCAGCAGTGAGACAGTCAATCAGCCCCAGCATTTT. As protein: CASSETVNQPQHF.